These 3 T cell receptor beta chains originate from one sample sequenced in a study of lymphopenia after photon versus proton radiotherapy. The protocol was immunoSEQ multiplex PCR, while the TCRdb copy is restricted to in-frame clones and leaves out a portion. In the table there are 22,000 or so clones, roughly four fifths of which are singletons. Specimen: peripheral blood, collected from a patient treated with photon-based radiotherapy. The receptor source for this set is a woman aged 45-59 years with pancreatic cancer.

The chain employs TRBV5-6 and TRBJ2-7, with 10 bases fitting TRBD2. Per germline, CDR1 SGHDT and CDR2 YYEEEE. J lost 1 base, V lost 4 bases, and 14 bases had no gene match. The CDR3 spans 18 residues. The CDR3 coding sequence is TGTGCCAGCAGCGCACCCAGGACTAGCGGACATCGATCCTACGAGCAGTACTTC. It encodes CASSAPRTSGHRSYEQYF.

CDR3 sequence: CASSPPRGPVGQPQHF. CDR3 in DNA: TGTGCCAGCTCACCACCCCGGGGGCCGGTTGGACAGCCCCAGCATTTT. The J gene is TRBJ1-5, the V gene TRBV18; tentatively, D is TRBD1 (6 bases). CDR3 length: 16 residues. Between the trimmed V and J ends, which lost 0 bases and 7 bases, there was a span of 16 bases. Germline V gene sequence: CDR1 KGHSH, CDR2 LQKENI.

The chain recombines TRBV6-5 with TRBJ2-7; 7 bases are a match to TRBD2. Germline-derived CDR1 and CDR2 are MNHEY and SVGAGI. V was clipped by 6 bases and J by 12 bases; unmatched bases: 14. CDR3 length: 13 amino acids. The DNA of the CDR3 is TGTGCCAGCAGAATCGGCGGGGGAAGGGACTGGTACTTC. This gives the protein CASRIGGGRDWYF.